The 25 T cell receptor beta chains presented below share a single source sample, sequenced in a study of control samples from healthy donors and cancer patients. Method: immunoSEQ multiplex PCR; TCRdb's copy keeps in-frame clones and lacks some. The sample lists about 90,000 clones, approximately 95% seen once, with nearly 1.5% in the top ten. The sample taken for sequencing was blood. The receptors were sampled from a young woman in good health.

This chain joins TRBV6-5 and TRBJ1-2, with 7 bases identical to TRBD1. The junction had 10 bases not matched to a gene; V was cut back by 6 bases and J by 3 bases. Germline V CDR1 and CDR2: MNHEY, SVGAGI. The length of the CDR3 is 15 residues. CDR3 in amino acids: CASRTYQTGYYGYTF. In nucleotides, the CDR3 is TGTGCCAGCAGGACATACCAGACAGGGTACTATGGCTACACCTTC.

The CDR3 sequence is CASSQEIGQGNEQFF. As DNA, the CDR3 is TGTGCCAGCAGCCAAGAAATTGGGCAGGGCAATGAGCAGTTCTTC. The chain recombines TRBV3-1 (or the pseudogene TRBV3-2) with TRBJ2-1, with D perhaps TRBD1 (5 bases). Germline lookup yields CDR1 LGHDT and CDR2 YNNKEL (reference sequence). The CDR3 is 15 amino acids. V was cut by 0 bases and J by 6 bases, with 12 bases left in between.

The chain carries TRBV3-1 (or the pseudogene TRBV3-2) and TRBJ2-1; 9 bases align to TRBD2. With V trimmed by 3 bases and J by 7 bases, 1 base remained unmatched. Germline lookup yields CDR1 LGHDT and CDR2 YNNKEL (reference sequence). The CDR3 has 13 amino acids. The CDR3 nucleotides read TGTGCCAGCAGCCAGGGACTAGCAAATGAGCAGTTCTTC. Translation: CASSQGLANEQFF.

As regards this clone: Other DNA sequences in this sample translate to the same CDR3. The CDR3 sequence is CASSSRSSYNSPLHF. The CDR3 DNA follows: TGTGCCAGCAGTAGCAGGAGCTCCTATAATTCACCCCTCCACTTT. The chain combines TRBV27 with TRBJ1-6, with D unresolved. Germline V lookup: CDR1 MNHEY, CDR2 SMNVEV (reference sequence). Trimming left V 5 bases short and J 0 bases short, with 8 bases between. The CDR3 is 15 residues long.

The J gene is TRBJ1-1, the V gene TRBV2; D remains ambiguous. The CDR3 length is 14 residues. Germline-derived CDR1 and CDR2 are SNHLY and FYNNEI. Trimming took off 3 bases at V and 3 bases at J, with 11 bases between the two ends. CDR3 DNA: TGTGCCAGCAGTGACTTGGCGAGGGACACTGAAGCTTTCTTT. Protein sequence: CASSDLARDTEAFF.

The CDR3 loop reads CATSDPRDRKETQYF. CDR3 bases: TGTGCCACCAGTGATCCACGGGACAGAAAAGAGACCCAGTACTTC. This rearrangement joins TRBV24-1 to TRBJ2-5; 7 positions agree with TRBD1. This CDR3 has 15 residues. Looked up from germline, CDR1 is KGHDR and CDR2 is SFDVKD. V lost 3 bases to trimming and J lost 3 bases; unmatched junction nucleotides: 6.

V gene TRBV18 combines with J gene TRBJ1-2; D gene unclear. Germline CDR1 and CDR2: KGHSH and LQKENI. Trimming left V 1 base short and J 4 bases short, with 4 bases between. The CDR3 has 12 amino acids. The CDR3 loop reads CASSPQLYGYTF. In nucleotides, the CDR3 is TGTGCCAGCTCACCACAACTCTATGGCTACACCTTC.

The rearrangement joins TRBV19 to TRBJ2-7; 10 nucleotides match TRBD2. CDR3 length: 13 residues. V lost 10 bases and J lost 2; bases outside the gene matches: 5. CDR1 is LNHDA, CDR2 SQIVND, per germline (reference sequence). The CDR3 loop reads CATSGGLTYEQYF. CDR3 in DNA: TGTGCCACTAGCGGGGGCCTTACCTACGAGCAGTACTTC.

This sequence joins TRBV6-4 and TRBJ2-1, with TRBD2 matching over 9 bases. This CDR3 contains 17 residues. The junction had 9 bases not matched to a gene; V was cut back by 2 bases and J by 4 bases. CDR1 and CDR2 (germline): MRHNA, SNTAGT. The CDR3 here is CASSDTEGLADYNEQFF. The CDR3 DNA reads as TGTGCCAGCAGTGACACGGAGGGACTAGCAGATTACAATGAGCAGTTCTTC.

The rearrangement uses TRBV3-1 (or the pseudogene TRBV3-2) and TRBJ1-3; D unclear. Germline values: CDR1 LGHDT, CDR2 YNNKEL (reference sequence). V gave up 0 bases and J gave up 4 bases, with 16 bases separating them. The CDR3 is 17 residues long. The CDR3 DNA reads as TGTGCCAGCAGCCAAGATTCCCTGGTGTGGTCCGGAAACACCATATATTTT. It specifies CASSQDSLVWSGNTIYF.

The chain combines TRBV7-9 with TRBJ1-6; D possibly corresponds to TRBD1 (5 bases). Germline CDR1 and CDR2: SEHNR and FQNEAQ (reference sequence). Trimming left V 5 bases short and J 17 bases short, with 16 bases between. This CDR3 contains 12 residues. CDR3 DNA sequence: TGTGCCAGCAGCAGAACCGGGACCCAGGTCCACTTT. Amino acid sequence: CASSRTGTQVHF.

The chain is built from TRBV21-1 and TRBJ2-2. TRBV21-1 represents a pseudogene. This CDR3 region has 18 residues. The CDR3 sequence is CASSKVPGPVPADRGAVF. The CDR3 DNA reads as TGTGCCAGCAGCAAAGTCCCGGGACCCGTACCGGCGGACCGGGGAGCTGTTTTT.

V usage is TRBV5-1 and J usage is TRBJ2-1; 10 bases fit TRBD2. The V gene end was trimmed by 4 bases and the J gene end by 6 bases; junction bases not matched to a gene: 10. The CDR3 contains 16 residues. Germline-derived CDR1 and CDR2 are SGHRS and YFSETQ. The CDR3 loop is CASSRQAGGPGNEQFF. The CDR3 coding sequence is TGCGCCAGCAGCCGACAAGCGGGAGGGCCAGGCAATGAGCAGTTCTTC.

The gene calls are TRBV3-1 (or the pseudogene TRBV3-2) and TRBJ2-7; TRBD1 matches at 11 bases. Germline loops: CDR1 LGHDT, CDR2 YNNKEL (reference sequence). CDR3 length: 15 residues. V gave up 4 bases and J gave up 5 bases; unmatched junction bases: 7. The CDR3, as DNA: TGTGCCAGCAGCCCGCGGACAGGGGGCTTCCACGAGCAGTACTTC. Translation: CASSPRTGGFHEQYF.

The rearrangement links TRBV14 to TRBJ2-2, with D possibly TRBD1 on 6 matching bases. With 5 bases removed from V and 2 bases from J, the gap between germline ends came to 9 bases. The CDR3 sequence is 14 residues long. From germline, CDR1 is SGHDN and CDR2 FVKESK. The CDR3 DNA is TGTGCCAGCAGCGGGACAAAAAACACCGGGGAGCTGTTTTTT. Protein: CASSGTKNTGELFF.

The chain links TRBV2 to TRBJ2-1; 10 nucleotides agree with TRBD2. CDR3 length: 19 residues. Trimming removed 4 bases from V and 6 bases from J; junction bases left unmatched: 18. Germline V gene lookup returns CDR1 SNHLY and CDR2 FYNNEI. In DNA, the CDR3 is TGTGCCAGCAGTGTCCTAGCGGGAGAAGAAGTATCCACAACCAATGAGCAGTTCTTC. Residues: CASSVLAGEEVSTTNEQFF.

The chain recombines TRBV9 with TRBJ1-1, with no clear D. The V gene lost 0 bases and the J gene lost 7 bases, with 10 bases spanning the gap. The CDR3 consists of 13 residues. Germline CDR1 reads SGDLS; CDR2 reads YYNGEE. CDR3 nucleotide sequence: TGTGCCAGCAGCGTAGGTGCAGATGATGAAGCTTTCTTT. Its protein is CASSVGADDEAFF.

The sample holds one count of this clone. V and J are TRBV18 and TRBJ2-3; 8 bases align to TRBD1. The germline gives CDR1 KGHSH, CDR2 LQKENI. V lost 1 base and J lost 2; bases outside the gene matches: 5. CDR3 length: 16 residues. CDR3 protein: CASSPLDRGYTDTQYF. Here the CDR3 DNA reads TGTGCCAGCTCACCACTCGACAGGGGATACACAGATACGCAGTATTTT.

The chain joins TRBV18 to TRBJ2-6; D is unclear. The CDR3 is 16 residues long. In germline, CDR1 is KGHSH, CDR2 LQKENI. Trimming took off 0 bases at V and 3 bases at J, with 9 bases between the two ends. CDR3 bases: TGTGCCAGCTCACCACCTTTGGTTCTTGGGGCCAACGTCCTGACTTTC. Its translation: CASSPPLVLGANVLTF.

This clone was seen a single time. The chain has TRBV4-1 and TRBJ2-1, with 7 bases that match TRBD2. Per the germline V gene, CDR1 is MGHRA and CDR2 is YSYEKL. Trimming cost V 2 bases and J 6 bases; bases outside gene matches: 10. The CDR3 contains 16 residues. The CDR3 DNA reads as TGCGCCAGCAGCCAAAAGTATCTAGCGGATTCCAATGAGCAGTTCTTC. Amino acid sequence: CASSQKYLADSNEQFF.

V is TRBV9 and J is TRBJ2-2; no clear D. The CDR3 extends over 13 amino acids. Germline V gene data show CDR1 as SGDLS and CDR2 as YYNGEE. Trimming pared 1 base from V and 6 bases from J, leaving 7 bases between. CDR3 bases: TGTGCCAGCAGCGTACTGACTGCCGGGGAGCTGTTTTTT. Translation: CASSVLTAGELFF.

The chain has TRBV3-1 (or the pseudogene TRBV3-2) and TRBJ2-7, with D possibly being TRBD2 (6 bases). This CDR3 comprises 16 residues. CDR1 is LGHDT, CDR2 YNNKEL, per germline (reference sequence). Trimming cost V 0 bases and J 3 bases, with 15 bases left between them. The CDR3 DNA reads TGTGCCAGCAGCCAAGAGGCGGGGTACTCCTACTACGAGCAGTACTTC. Its protein product is CASSQEAGYSYYEQYF.

The V gene is TRBV6-6, the J gene TRBJ1-2; D not certain. This CDR3 has 11 amino acids. V was shortened by 5 bases and J by 8 bases, with 9 bases between the two germline ends. Per the germline V gene, CDR1 is MNHNY and CDR2 is SVGAGI (reference sequence). The CDR3: CASSRMGGYTF. CDR3 coding DNA: TGTGCCAGCAGTCGAATGGGGGGCTACACCTTC.

The chain carries TRBV28 and TRBJ1-5; TRBD1 matches at 8 bases. Germline assignment: CDR1 MDHEN and CDR2 SYDVKM. J lost 7 bases, V lost 10 bases, and 6 bases had no gene match. CDR3 size: 12 residues. CDR3 amino acids: CATDRGGQPQHF. Here the CDR3 DNA reads TGTGCCACTGACAGGGGAGGACAGCCCCAGCATTTT.

The V and J genes are TRBV30 and TRBJ2-1, with 12 bases fitting TRBD2. V lost 6 bases to trimming and J lost 0 bases; unmatched junction nucleotides: 12. The CDR3 loop spans 18 amino acids. Germline V gene sequence: CDR1 GTSNPN, CDR2 SVGIG (reference sequence). The CDR3 is CACSQGLAGKRSYNEQFF. As DNA, the CDR3 is TGTGCCTGTTCCCAAGGACTAGCGGGGAAGCGCTCCTACAATGAGCAGTTCTTC.